This TCR beta chain was recorded in a study of blood T cell repertoires in COVID-19. Clones were read by immunoSEQ multiplex PCR, and TCRdb kept only the in-frame ones, dropping some. Altogether 200,000 to 300,000 clones are present, approximately 87% being singletons, with the ten largest covering about 1.4%. This CDR3 has 14 residues. CDR1 SGHKS and CDR2 YYEKEE come from the germline V gene (reference sequence). V dropped 3 bases and J dropped 3 bases, with 12 bases sitting between them. The rearrangement links TRBV5-5 to TRBJ2-5; TRBD1 might be the D (5 bases). The TCR was taken from a woman in her forties who had recovered from COVID-19. Material for sequencing was peripheral blood. The CDR3 nucleotides are TGTGCCAGCAGCTCCTCCTTACAGGAAGAGACCCAGTACTTC. Protein sequence: CASSSSLQEETQYF.